This TCR beta chain was recorded in a study of blood T cell repertoires in COVID-19. Background on the study: Italy, Spain and the United States were the sources of the convalescent and acute COVID-19 samples. PBMCs, B-cell-depleted T cells, or T cells were the source of the cDNA or gDNA that made up the material.

The authors' processing: Amplification with reference gene primers provided the estimates of nucleated cell counts. TCRdb keeps only in-frame clones here, not all; method: immunoSEQ multiplex PCR. Clonal size and the V and J genes are those of that table, whereas D and trimming came from the DNA. The repertoire includes 58,000 or so clones, about 74% of them detected once, and roughly 27% sits in the top ten. Trimming at V came to 8 bases and at J to 6 bases, leaving 12 bases not matched to a gene. This CDR3 comprises 14 residues. From germline, CDR1 is MDHEN and CDR2 SYDVKM. Sequenced: peripheral blood. This receptor was taken from an elderly woman with acute or convalescent COVID-19. V and J are TRBV28 and TRBJ2-7; 8 bases match TRBD1. In DNA, the CDR3 is TGTGCCAGCGGAGGCAGGACAGGGTCCGGCGAGCAGTACTTC. This encodes CASGGRTGSGEQYF.